This T cell receptor beta chain was recovered during a study of vaccination effects on CD4 cells after COVID-19. Study summary: The median interval between the second dose and post-vaccine sampling was 72 days. The study's findings and limits: There was only 1 of 255 vaccine-induced clones in healthy vaccinees that cross-reacted with common cold coronaviruses.

Sequenced by immunoSEQ multiplex PCR; TCRdb stores in-frame clones only, minus some. Here the sample spans about 57,000 clones, just under 80% being singletons. On this clone itself: Its antigen is not known.

The CDR3 length is 13 residues. CDR1 is SNHLY, CDR2 FYNNEI, per germline. Trimming cost V 7 bases and J 4 bases, with 10 bases left between them. It was after 10 days of culture that CD4+ T cells were isolated. It was two doses of either the BNT162b2 or mRNA-1273 vaccine that participants received. This chain joins TRBV2 and TRBJ1-4; D is uncertain. The sample in question was CD4+ T cells from PBMCs cultured without peptide, obtained after COVID-19 vaccination. This clonotype was sampled from a human donor who received a COVID-19 vaccine. DNA for the CDR3: TGTGCCAGCAAAGGCGGGCTTAATGAAAAACTGTTTTTT. This codes for CASKGGLNEKLFF.